The 23 T cell receptor beta chains below come from one sample, sequenced in a study of blood T cell repertoires in COVID-19 (TCRdb year 2020). Library construction relied on the immunoSEQ multiplex PCR assay. TCRdb re-hosts the immuneACCESS table, in-frame sequences only. Its copies lack some clones; in the studies checked, an unresolved V gene accounts for under half of them, and the cause for the rest is not known. The sample yields about 100,000 clones; about nine tenths were counted once. In total, the top ten clones hold 0.85% to 1% of the sample. What was sequenced was peripheral blood. The receptor set was obtained from a man between 60 and 75 years old with acute or convalescent COVID-19.

This rearrangement joins TRBV30 to TRBJ2-1, with D perhaps matching TRBD2 (6 bases). V lost 0 bases to trimming and J lost 3 bases, with 9 bases between them. Germline V gene sequence: CDR1 GTSNPN, CDR2 SVGIG (reference sequence). The length of the CDR3 is 14 residues. Here the CDR3 reads CAWSVGSGYNEQFF. CDR3 coding DNA: TGTGCCTGGAGTGTAGGTAGCGGCTACAATGAGCAGTTCTTC.

The V gene is TRBV24-1, the J gene TRBJ2-5; D gene unclear. The CDR3 has 12 residues. V lost 3 bases, J lost 4 bases, and 5 bases lay in between. CDR1 KGHDR and CDR2 SFDVKD come from the germline V gene. CDR3: CATSDRGETQYF. The CDR3 DNA follows: TGTGCCACCAGTGATCGAGGAGAGACCCAGTACTTC.

J is TRBJ1-1 and V is TRBV28, with TRBD1 identical over 9 bases. The ends lost 6 bases at V and 5 bases at J; junction bases unmatched: 7. The CDR3 sequence is 14 residues long. Germline CDR1 reads MDHEN; CDR2 reads SYDVKM. This CDR3 reads CASRRDRVVTEAFF. As DNA, the CDR3 is TGTGCCAGCAGGAGGGACAGGGTGGTTACTGAAGCTTTCTTT.

This rearrangement joins TRBV5-5 to TRBJ1-1; TRBD1 matches at 7 bases. The CDR3 is 14 amino acids. Losses at the gene ends were 2 bases for V and 3 bases for J; bases not matched to a gene: 4. Germline CDR1 reads SGHKS; CDR2 reads YYEKEE (reference sequence). As DNA, the CDR3 is TGTGCCAGCAGCTTTGACAGGGTGTACACTGAAGCTTTCTTT. Translating gives CASSFDRVYTEAFF.

This clone was picked up one time. CDR3 amino acids: CASQMGGLAQHF. CDR3 DNA sequence: TGTGCCAGTCAGATGGGGGGGTTGGCCCAGCATTTT. V and J are TRBV19 and TRBJ1-5; perhaps TRBD1 as D (5 bases). V lost 8 bases and J 11 bases, leaving 16 bases between the germline ends. The CDR3 length is 12 residues. CDR1 and CDR2 (germline): LNHDA, SQIVND (reference sequence).

The rearrangement joins TRBV6-6 to TRBJ2-7, with D maybe TRBD2 (6 bases). Germline loops: CDR1 MNHNY, CDR2 SVGAGI (reference sequence). V was cut by 4 bases and J by 7 bases, with 17 bases left in between. The CDR3 is 14 residues long. CDR3 DNA: TGTGCCAGCAGTTGGAGTAGCGGCTTAGTTGAGCAGTACTTC. Translated: CASSWSSGLVEQYF.

The chain uses TRBV21-1 and TRBJ2-7; the table calls TRBD1, which could not be checked here. TRBV21-1 is a documented pseudogene. This CDR3 has 11 residues. CDR3 in amino acids: CASSNTYEQYV. DNA of the CDR3: TGTGCCAGCAGCAACACCTACGAGCAGTACGTC.

The rearrangement uses TRBV19 and TRBJ1-2; maybe TRBD1 (6 bases). Germline CDR1 reads LNHDA; CDR2 reads SQIVND (reference sequence). The length of the CDR3 is 14 residues. V was cut by 2 bases and J by 2 bases, with 9 bases left in between. The CDR3 reads CASSITGPNYGYTF. CDR3 DNA sequence: TGTGCCAGTAGTATAACAGGGCCCAACTATGGCTACACCTTC.

The chain is built from TRBV4-1 and TRBJ2-3; D unclear. Germline V gives CDR1 MGHRA, CDR2 YSYEKL. The CDR3 consists of 15 residues. V gave up 5 bases and J gave up 0 bases, with 12 bases separating them. The CDR3 loop reads CASSNEKTSTDTQYF. In nucleotides, the CDR3 is TGCGCCAGCAGCAACGAAAAAACTAGCACAGATACGCAGTATTTT.

The V gene is TRBV24-1, the J gene TRBJ2-1, with 9 bases identical to TRBD2. The J segment lost 6 bases and the V segment lost 3 bases, leaving 11 bases of the junction unmatched. The CDR3 sequence is 17 residues long. CDR1 is KGHDR, CDR2 SFDVKD, per germline. CDR3 bases: TGTGCCACCAGTGATCCCGAGGTGGTAGCGGGAGTCAATGAGCAGTTCTTC. Protein product: CATSDPEVVAGVNEQFF.

The rearrangement links TRBV29-1 to TRBJ1-2, with D perhaps matching TRBD1 (6 bases). CDR1 and CDR2 (germline): SQVTM, ANQGSEA. The CDR3 sequence is 15 residues long. The germline V and J ends were trimmed by 3 bases and 8 bases, with 22 bases remaining between them. CDR3 sequence: CSVELPDRHNGGYTF. CDR3 coding DNA: TGCAGCGTTGAGCTGCCGGACAGACATAACGGCGGCTACACCTTC.

The rearrangement joins TRBV5-1 to TRBJ2-5, with TRBD1 matching over 8 bases. The CDR3 runs to 14 residues. V gave up 3 bases and J gave up 1 base; unmatched junction bases: 2. Germline V gene data show CDR1 as SGHRS and CDR2 as YFSETQ. The CDR3 spells CASSSGQGQETQYF. The CDR3, as DNA: TGCGCCAGCAGCTCAGGACAGGGCCAAGAGACCCAGTACTTC.

The chain combines TRBV6-5 with TRBJ1-4, with a possible D match to TRBD1 (5 bases). The germline V gene encodes CDR1 MNHEY and CDR2 SVGAGI. This CDR3 has 14 amino acids. The V gene lost 6 bases and the J gene lost 7 bases, with 15 bases spanning the gap. The CDR3 nucleotides are TGTGCCAGCAGAAGTGGGGCGGCCGGTGAAAAACTGTTTTTT. Translated, it gives CASRSGAAGEKLFF.

This chain links TRBV4-2 with TRBJ1-5; 7 nucleotides agree with TRBD1. After removal of 6 bases from V and 0 bases from J, the junction contained 5 bases not matched to a gene. This CDR3 contains 15 residues. Germline V CDR1 and CDR2: LGHNA, YNFKEQ. The CDR3 spells CASSPNRGSNQPQHF. Written as DNA, the CDR3 is TGTGCCAGCAGTCCGAACAGGGGTAGCAATCAGCCCCAGCATTTT.

V is TRBV18 and J is TRBJ2-1, with TRBD2 as a possible D gene (6 bases). Germline lookup yields CDR1 KGHSH and CDR2 LQKENI. CDR3 length: 13 amino acids. Between the trimmed V and J ends, which lost 4 bases and 8 bases, there was a span of 12 bases. CDR3 bases: TGTGCCAGCTCACTAGCGGAGGGGTATGAGCAGTTCTTC. This codes for CASSLAEGYEQFF.

The chain combines TRBV29-1 with TRBJ1-1; D uncertain. CDR1 and CDR2 (germline): SQVTM, ANQGSEA. This CDR3 spans 11 amino acids. V dropped 2 bases and J dropped 5 bases, with 6 bases sitting between them. The CDR3 coding sequence is TGCAGCGTTGAATCCGGGACTGAAGCTTTCTTT. As protein: CSVESGTEAFF.

This chain connects TRBV18 to TRBJ1-5; D is perhaps TRBD1 (5 bases). Germline CDR1 reads KGHSH; CDR2 reads LQKENI. V was clipped by 10 bases and J by 5 bases, with 15 bases between them. This CDR3 has 13 residues. CDR3 DNA: TGTGCCACCTCCGAGCAGGGCGATCAGCCCCAGCATTTT. The encoded protein is CATSEQGDQPQHF.

This clone was seen more than once but under ten times. The V gene is TRBV7-2, the J gene TRBJ2-6, with D tentatively TRBD2 (6 bases). The germline CDR1 and CDR2 sequences are SGHTA and FQGNSA. CDR3 length: 18 amino acids. The V gene lost 7 bases and the J gene lost 0 bases, with 19 bases spanning the gap. CDR3 DNA sequence: TGTGCCAGCACGCCTCCTGGGGAGGTTCTCTCTGGGGCCAACGTCCTGACTTTC. Protein sequence: CASTPPGEVLSGANVLTF.

The chain uses TRBV30 and TRBJ1-5; 9 bases are a match to TRBD1. Germline loops: CDR1 GTSNPN, CDR2 SVGIG (reference sequence). The CDR3 runs 14 residues. The trim removed 0 bases at V and 5 bases at J, leaving 2 bases unmatched. The CDR3 is CAWSVGQGHQPQHF. As DNA, the CDR3 is TGTGCCTGGAGTGTGGGACAGGGCCATCAGCCCCAGCATTTT. The entire variable domain, with the rest obtained from reference TRBV30 and TRBJ1-5, is as follows: SQTIHQWPATLVQPVGSPLSLECTVEGTSNPNLYWYRQAAGRGLQLLFYSVGIGQISSEVPQNLSASRPQDRQFILSSKKLLLSDSGFYLCAWSVGQGHQPQHFGDGTRLSIL.

V gene TRBV10-1 combines with J gene TRBJ2-5; 8 bases fit TRBD1. The CDR3 is 14 amino acids. Germline CDR1 is WNHNN and CDR2 is SYGVQD (reference sequence). Losses at the gene ends were 4 bases for V and 5 bases for J; bases not matched to a gene: 6. The CDR3 coding sequence is TGCGCCAGCAGTGGTTCCAGGGGGCTGGAGACCCAGTACTTC. Translated: CASSGSRGLETQYF.

The chain has TRBV28 and TRBJ2-5, with 12 bases that match TRBD1. The V gene end was trimmed by 7 bases and the J gene end by 4 bases; junction bases not matched to a gene: 4. The CDR3 is 14 amino acids. Per germline, CDR1 MDHEN and CDR2 SYDVKM. CDR3 sequence: CASTGTGGAETQYF. CDR3 coding DNA: TGTGCCAGCACTGGGACAGGGGGCGCAGAGACCCAGTACTTC.

The rearrangement joins TRBV5-5 to TRBJ1-6; 9 bases match TRBD1. Germline CDR1 SGHKS, CDR2 YYEKEE (reference sequence). The CDR3 runs 15 residues. J gave up 7 bases and V 3 bases, and 5 bases lay outside the gene matches. CDR3 region: CASSSTGGENSPLHF. The CDR3 DNA reads TGTGCCAGCAGCTCTACAGGGGGCGAAAATTCACCCCTCCACTTT.

V usage is TRBV5-1 and J usage is TRBJ2-1, with 7 bases fitting TRBD2. V lost 0 bases to trimming and J lost 9 bases; unmatched junction nucleotides: 6. Looked up from germline, CDR1 is SGHRS and CDR2 is YFSETQ. The CDR3 has 14 amino acids. For the CDR3, the DNA is TGCGCCAGCAGCTTGGCCAGCGGGACTGGTGAGCAGTTCTTC. Residues: CASSLASGTGEQFF.